Following are 2 T cell receptor beta chains from one sample sequenced in a study of CD8 T cells in Susac syndrome. Random hexamers served to reverse transcribe roughly 0.45 to 1 ug RNA. MiXCR was run by TCRdb on the immunoSEQ multiplex PCR reads, yielding one entry per CDR3 protein. The top ten hold around 0.085% of the sample, which has under 200,000 distinct CDR3 sequences, around 90% seen once. Sequencing was carried out using CD4+ T cells from PBMCs. Receptor source: a human donor with Susac syndrome.

V usage is TRBV19 and J usage is TRBJ2-3; D remains ambiguous. Germline assignment: CDR1 LNHDA and CDR2 SQIVND (reference sequence). The ends were cut back, 5 bases at V and 0 bases at J, with 9 bases in the middle. The CDR3 covers 14 residues. CDR3 sequence reads: CASSAQVSTDTQYF. The CDR3 DNA follows: TGTGCCAGTAGTGCCCAGGTTAGCACAGATACGCAGTATTTT.

The rearrangement links TRBV20-1 to TRBJ1-5; D is uncertain. Germline V gives CDR1 DFQATT, CDR2 SNEGSKA (reference sequence). The V and J ends lost 1 base and 5 bases respectively, with 9 bases between them. The length of the CDR3 is 13 residues. CDR3 region: CSARGQWDQPQHF. The DNA for the CDR3 is TGCAGTGCTAGAGGGCAATGGGATCAGCCCCAGCATTTT.